These T cell receptor beta chains were read from a single sample in a study of blood T cell repertoires in COVID-19. The table came from immunoSEQ multiplex PCR; TCRdb's copy has only in-frame clones and leaves some out. The data show 200,000 to 250,000 clones, with over 75% seen just once and 10% to 15% held by the top ten. The sample comprised peripheral blood. The origin of the receptors is a human donor in a cohort sampled during active COVID-19. Both conserved end residues are trimmed from each CDR3.

v_call,j_call,cdr3_aa
TRBV6-5,TRBJ2-4,ASCRDREDIQY
TRBV28,TRBJ2-5,ASSLLGPGEETQY
TRBV5-1,TRBJ2-3,ASSLDSPSTDTQY
TRBV24-1,TRBJ2-2,ATSVAGGTGELF
TRBV10-3,TRBJ1-5,AISESTGNQPQH
TRBV9,TRBJ1-1,ASSVDQGRKTEAF
TRBV25-1,TRBJ1-6,ASRAGGLYNSPLH
TRBV11-1,TRBJ2-7,ASSSSGTGNEQY
TRBV7-6,TRBJ2-7,ASSLGGRYSEQY
TRBV27,TRBJ2-1,ASSLLSGERGPDEQF
TRBV19,TRBJ2-1,ASSIRGGAGDSNEQF
TRBV28,TRBJ1-4,ASSPANEKLF
TRBV3-1/TRBV3-2,TRBJ2-5,ASSQVLGGETQY
TRBV5-6,TRBJ1-2,ASTTHPGTVGYT
TRBV6-5,TRBJ1-1,ASSYSQTGLDTEAF
TRBV19,TRBJ1-2,ASSISNRKFGYT
TRBV19,TRBJ2-1,ASGVPGVGNEQF
TRBV5-4,TRBJ2-5,AGAWREQETQY
TRBV6-5,TRBJ1-5,ASSYRGGQPQH
TRBV10-3,TRBJ2-1,AISDHTSGSSYNEQF
TRBV10-3,TRBJ1-1,AISDFRGPEAF
TRBV6-5,TRBJ2-7,ASNPGGPPSYEQY
TRBV28,TRBJ1-4,ASAPGTGTEKLF
TRBV9,TRBJ2-3,ASGRRQGALDTQY
TRBV15,TRBJ1-2,ATSWGGQGAGYT
TRBV6-5,TRBJ1-2,ASSQTWQGGDGYT
TRBV9,TRBJ1-2,ASSVDGGRFYGYT
TRBV28,TRBJ2-5,ASSPAAGLRETQY
TRBV12-3/TRBV12-4,TRBJ1-2,ASSSHRGGYT
TRBV14,TRBJ1-4,ASSRGQGEKLF
TRBV11-3,TRBJ2-3,ASSFTSQDTQY
TRBV4-1,TRBJ1-2,ASSLQAGSRYGYT
TRBV27,TRBJ2-2,ASSLSRKRGIGELF
TRBV4-2,TRBJ1-2,ASSQGARGDYGYT
TRBV28,TRBJ2-1,ASSFGLNSYNEQF
TRBV7-9,TRBJ2-1,ASNYGEQF
TRBV5-1,TRBJ1-5,ASSPDGGDGQPQH
TRBV7-2,TRBJ2-7,ASSLGWQGALNYEQY
TRBV7-3,TRBJ2-5,ASSLGVGAQETQY
TRBV28,TRBJ1-2,ASSPHTGTGDGYT
TRBV9,TRBJ1-2,ASSGTGHTGYT
TRBV2,TRBJ1-2,ASTLMGGGGHGYT
TRBV20-1,TRBJ2-1,SARAGNEQF
TRBV7-2,TRBJ2-7,ASSRTTRSEQY